The present entry profiles one T cell receptor beta chain with its context. This sample was taken from a study of shared clonotypes between healthy human individuals. Profiled with immunoSEQ multiplex PCR; TCRdb holds only in-frame clones, not every one. The profile shows 450,000 to 500,000 clones, 79% of them singletons. The receptor was derived from a woman aged 40-49 years in good health. Some clones in this sample may be carry-over from other donors' samples. The sequencing sample was made of PBMCs.

The CDR3 DNA follows: TGTGCCAGCAGGTATCGAGACACTGAAGCTTTCTTT. Protein: CASRYRDTEAFF. The genes are TRBV6-5 and TRBJ1-1, with D unresolved. Germline lookup yields CDR1 MNHEY and CDR2 SVGAGI. Between the trimmed V and J ends, which lost 6 bases and 3 bases, there was a span of 8 bases. The CDR3 consists of 12 residues.